One TCR beta chain is described in this entry. Which antigen it targets is not known. Qualities for individual bases were not recorded, and no much larger clone is one base off. From the cysteine through the phenylalanine, the CDR3 covers 13 amino acids. The only DNA kept is the CDR3, 39 bases in frame from the first base. A distance of 16 bases separates the germline ends of V and J, which lose 6 bases and 7 bases respectively. From a lookup of the germline V gene, CDR1 and CDR2 are SGHRS and YFSETQ. Focal radiation therapy combined with CTLA-4 blockade (ipilimumab) was tested in patients with chemo-refractory metastatic non-small-cell lung cancer. The library was produced with the immunoSEQ multiplex PCR assay. This is the immuneACCESS table as TCRdb keeps it, with only in-frame sequences that have V and J called. A part of the clones is gone; compared with another copy, unresolved V genes explain less than half, and the rest is unexplained. The sample table shows some 15,000 clones, and 87% are seen once. The top ten hold about 15% of the sample.

These data belong to a study of radiotherapy plus CTLA-4 blockade in lung cancer (dated by TCRdb to the late 2010s). A note on the overall study: Objective responses were observed in 18% of enrolled patients, and disease control was achieved in roughly 29%.

The full study reports these points: The strongest predictors of response were reported to be early dynamic shifts in blood T cell clones along with a rise in serum interferon-beta following radiation. After treatment with radiotherapy and ipilimumab, TCR clones that originated in tumors expanded in peripheral blood.

This receptor was obtained from a human donor with non-small cell lung cancer that progressed on radiotherapy plus ipilimumab. Some clones in this sample may be carry-over from other donors' samples. Sample: peripheral blood, taken from a patient treated with radiotherapy plus ipilimumab. The chain is made from TRBV5-1 and TRBJ1-1; TRBD1 is perhaps the D gene, given 5 matching bases. For the CDR3, the sequence is CASTDIGYNEAFF. The DNA reads TGCGCCAGCACGGACATCGGTTATAATGAAGCTTTCTTT.